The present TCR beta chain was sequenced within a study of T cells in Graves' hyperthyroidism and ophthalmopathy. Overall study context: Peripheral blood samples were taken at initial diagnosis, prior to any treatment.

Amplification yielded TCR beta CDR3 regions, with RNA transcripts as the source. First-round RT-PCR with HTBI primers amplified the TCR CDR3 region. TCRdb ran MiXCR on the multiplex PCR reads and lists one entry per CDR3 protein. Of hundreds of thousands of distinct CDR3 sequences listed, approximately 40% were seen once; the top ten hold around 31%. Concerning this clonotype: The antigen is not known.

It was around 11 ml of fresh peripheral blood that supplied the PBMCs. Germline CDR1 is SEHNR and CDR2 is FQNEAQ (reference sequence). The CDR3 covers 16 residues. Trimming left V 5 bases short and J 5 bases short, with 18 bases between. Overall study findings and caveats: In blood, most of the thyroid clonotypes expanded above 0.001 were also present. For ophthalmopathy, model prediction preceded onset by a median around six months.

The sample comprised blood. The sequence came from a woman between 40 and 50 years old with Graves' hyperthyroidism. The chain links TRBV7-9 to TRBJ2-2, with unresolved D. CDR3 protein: CASSHPWDRGTGELFF. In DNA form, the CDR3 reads TGTGCCAGCAGCCACCCATGGGATAGAGGAACCGGGGAGCTGTTTTTT.